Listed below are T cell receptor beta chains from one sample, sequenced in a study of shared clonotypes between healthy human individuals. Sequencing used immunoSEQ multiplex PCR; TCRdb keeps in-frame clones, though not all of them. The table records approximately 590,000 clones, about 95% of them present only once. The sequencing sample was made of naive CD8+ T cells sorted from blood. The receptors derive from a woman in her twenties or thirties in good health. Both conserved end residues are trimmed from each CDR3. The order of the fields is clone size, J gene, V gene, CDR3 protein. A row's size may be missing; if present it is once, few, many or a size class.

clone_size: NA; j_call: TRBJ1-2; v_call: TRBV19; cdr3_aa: ASSLRQGDYGYT
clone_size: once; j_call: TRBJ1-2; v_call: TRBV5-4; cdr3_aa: ASSQPGQGDGYT
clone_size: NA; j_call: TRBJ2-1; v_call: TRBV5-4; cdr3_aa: ASRLRGAGPNNEQF
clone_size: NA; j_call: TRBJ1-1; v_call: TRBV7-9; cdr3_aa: ASSPGPGVGTEAF
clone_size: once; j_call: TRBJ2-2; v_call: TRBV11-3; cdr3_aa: ASSAGTENTGELF
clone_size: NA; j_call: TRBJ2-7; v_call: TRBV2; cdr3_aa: ATKDGAGVVYEQY
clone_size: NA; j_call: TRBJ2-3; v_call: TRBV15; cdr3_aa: ATSRAAGGDTHRYVTQY
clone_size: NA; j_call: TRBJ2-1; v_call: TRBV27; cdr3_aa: ASSLRQYYNEQF
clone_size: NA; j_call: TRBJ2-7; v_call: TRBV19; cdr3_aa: ASSIGVDRSSYEQY
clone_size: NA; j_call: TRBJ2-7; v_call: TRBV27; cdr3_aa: ASSYGAGEISYEQY
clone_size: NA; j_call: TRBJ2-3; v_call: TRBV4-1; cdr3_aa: ASSQAWTSPDTQY
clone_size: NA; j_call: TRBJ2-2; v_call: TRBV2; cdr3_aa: ARSGRRTNTGELF
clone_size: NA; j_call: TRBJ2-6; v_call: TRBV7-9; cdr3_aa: ASSSPGFGANVLT
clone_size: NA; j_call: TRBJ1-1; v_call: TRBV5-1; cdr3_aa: ASSLVGVNTEAF
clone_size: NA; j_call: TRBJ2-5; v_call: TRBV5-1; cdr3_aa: ASRRSDLEETQY
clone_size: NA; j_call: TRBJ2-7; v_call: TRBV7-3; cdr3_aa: ASSQGQAHEQY
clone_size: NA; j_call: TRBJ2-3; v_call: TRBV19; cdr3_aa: ASSALQGAVDTQY
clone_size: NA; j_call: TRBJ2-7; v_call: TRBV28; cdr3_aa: ASSLMREQY
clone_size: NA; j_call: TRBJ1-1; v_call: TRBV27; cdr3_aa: ASSLFPGQQGEAF
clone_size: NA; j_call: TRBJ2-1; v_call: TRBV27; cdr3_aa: ASRKEGQGLWEQF
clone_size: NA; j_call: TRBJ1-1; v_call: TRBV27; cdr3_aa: ASSSDGGYTEAF
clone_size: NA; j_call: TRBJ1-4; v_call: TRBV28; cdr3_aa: ASSLSGWDEKLF
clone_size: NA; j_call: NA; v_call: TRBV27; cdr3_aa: ASSSLSYEQY
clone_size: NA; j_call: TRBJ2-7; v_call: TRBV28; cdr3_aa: ASSLTGSENEQY